Below, 19 T cell receptor beta chains from the same sample are listed, as sequenced in a study of identical twins. MiXCR, run by TCRdb on the 5' RACE reads, gives a single entry per CDR3 protein. Of about 530,000 distinct CDR3 sequences listed, approximately 20% are singletons. This same sample was also taken into another study, of yellow fever vaccine responses in identical twins.

Material: CD4+ T cells sorted from blood. The receptor set was obtained from a woman aged 18-29 years in good health.

This clonotype has only a few counts. The rearrangement joins TRBV7-9 to TRBJ1-4; no firm D call. V was trimmed by 2 bases and J by 8 bases, leaving 12 bases between them. The CDR3 sequence is 14 residues long. Germline-derived CDR1 and CDR2 are SEHNR and FQNEAQ (reference sequence). In nucleotides, the CDR3 is TGTGCCAGCAGCTTACAAGTTAGTCTCGAAAAACTGTTTTTT. It specifies CASSLQVSLEKLFF.

This clonotype was observed a handful of times. The chain recombines TRBV20-1 with TRBJ1-6; no reliable D call. V gave up 3 bases and J gave up 0 bases, with 15 bases separating them. This CDR3 contains 17 residues. Germline loops: CDR1 DFQATT, CDR2 SNEGSKA (reference sequence). CDR3: CSARFPGYGSYNSPLHF. In nucleotides, the CDR3 is TGCAGTGCTAGGTTTCCGGGGTACGGCTCCTATAATTCACCCCTCCACTTT.

The chain is built from TRBV5-1 and TRBJ2-2, with D possibly called TRBD1 or TRBD2 (6 bases each). This CDR3 is built from 15 residues. Germline CDR1 SGHRS, CDR2 YFSETQ. The V gene lost 0 bases and the J gene lost 3 bases, with 9 bases spanning the gap. CDR3: CASSLAGEDTGELFF. The CDR3 nucleotides are TGCGCCAGCAGCTTGGCAGGGGAGGACACCGGGGAGCTGTTTTTT.

This clonotype has a count of ten or more. V is TRBV3-1 and J is TRBJ1-1; D is unclear. V was trimmed by 1 base and J by 1 base, leaving 4 bases between them. Germline loops: CDR1 LGHDT, CDR2 YNNKEL (reference sequence). The CDR3 covers 13 residues. CDR3 bases: TGTGCCAGCAGCCAAGGCAAGAACACTGAAGCTTTCTTT. It translates to CASSQGKNTEAFF.

V gene TRBV5-1 combines with J gene TRBJ2-2, with D perhaps being TRBD1 or TRBD2 (5 bases each). The CDR3 is 16 amino acids. Trimming took off 3 bases at V and 7 bases at J, with 19 bases between the two ends. Looked up from germline, CDR1 is SGHRS and CDR2 is YFSETQ. The CDR3 loop is CASSSPGQVVSGELFF. The CDR3 DNA follows: TGCGCCAGCAGCTCACCGGGGCAAGTGGTTAGCGGGGAGCTGTTTTTT. Variable domain in full (rest from reference TRBV5-1 and TRBJ2-2): KAGVTQTPRYLIKTRGQQVTLSCSPISGHRSVSWYQQTPGQGLQFLFEYFSETQRNKGNFPGRFSGRQFSNSRSEMNVSTLELGDSALYLCASSSPGQVVSGELFFGEGSRLTVL.

This clonotype was recorded a few times. The chain couples TRBV7-9 to TRBJ1-1, with D unresolved. Between the trimmed V and J ends, which lost 4 bases and 0 bases, there was a span of 12 bases. The CDR3 is 15 amino acids. Per germline, CDR1 SEHNR and CDR2 FQNEAQ (reference sequence). In nucleotides, the CDR3 is TGTGCCAGCAGCTCGACACTGGGCTTGAACACTGAAGCTTTCTTT. This gives the protein CASSSTLGLNTEAFF.

This clonotype was seen a few times. The J gene is TRBJ2-1, the V gene TRBV14; possible D gene TRBD2, 5 bases. The CDR3 sequence is 14 residues long. V lost 2 bases and J lost 3, with 8 bases in between. Germline-derived CDR1 and CDR2 are SGHDN and FVKESK. The DNA of the CDR3 is TGTGCCAGCAGCCAAAGCAGCGGCTACAATGAGCAGTTCTTC. Translation gives CASSQSSGYNEQFF.

The chain links TRBV14 to TRBJ1-2, with unresolved D. V dropped 4 bases and J dropped 0 bases, with 9 bases sitting between them. Germline V lookup: CDR1 SGHDN, CDR2 FVKESK. The CDR3 consists of 14 residues. The CDR3 region has the DNA TGTGCCAGCAGCCCGACACCGACTAACTATGGCTACACCTTC. It yields the protein CASSPTPTNYGYTF.

This clonotype came up a few times. The chain joins TRBV20-1 to TRBJ2-7; 8 positions agree with TRBD1. There are 16 residues in the CDR3. Germline-derived CDR1 and CDR2 are DFQATT and SNEGSKA (reference sequence). Trimming at V came to 1 base and at J to 2 bases, leaving 10 bases not matched to a gene. CDR3 bases: TGCAGTGCTAGAGGGGGGCAGGGGGCCTTTACCTACGAGCAGTACTTC. It yields the protein CSARGGQGAFTYEQYF.

This clonotype was detected only a few times. This chain uses TRBV24-1 with TRBJ2-1, with TRBD2 identical over 7 bases. Germline V gives CDR1 KGHDR, CDR2 SFDVKD. The CDR3 is made up of 12 amino acids. Trimming removed 9 bases from V and 5 bases from J; junction bases left unmatched: 3. CDR3 sequence (DNA): TGTGCCACCCGGGGACTAAACAATGAGCAGTTCTTC. It codes for CATRGLNNEQFF.

This rearrangement joins TRBV5-4 to TRBJ2-1, with D possibly TRBD2 on 5 matching bases. V lost 4 bases to trimming and J lost 0 bases, with 14 bases between them. The CDR3 spans 16 residues. Per germline, CDR1 SGHNT and CDR2 YYREEE (reference sequence). The CDR3 here is CASSKSGLTSYNEQFF. The DNA of the CDR3 is TGTGCCAGCAGCAAAAGCGGCCTGACCTCCTACAATGAGCAGTTCTTC.

This clonotype turned up a few times. This rearrangement joins TRBV12-3 or TRBV12-4 to TRBJ2-7; D possibly corresponds to TRBD2 (5 bases). Trimming cost V 5 bases and J 2 bases, with 13 bases left between them. The CDR3 runs to 14 residues. For the CDR3, the DNA is TGTGCCAGCAGTCCGTCGGGGTGGGCCTACGAGCAGTACTTC. Translated, it gives CASSPSGWAYEQYF.

The chain combines TRBV29-1 with TRBJ1-4; maybe TRBD1 (6 bases). V lost 6 bases to trimming and J lost 7 bases, with 12 bases between them. Germline loops: CDR1 SQVTM, CDR2 ANQGSEA. The CDR3 covers 12 residues. The CDR3 sequence: CSVRGSGEKLFF. The CDR3 nucleotides read TGCAGCGTAAGGGGGAGCGGTGAAAAACTGTTTTTT.

The chain combines TRBV9 with TRBJ2-3; D might be TRBD1 (5 bases). The ends were cut back, 0 bases at V and 2 bases at J, with 13 bases in the middle. CDR3 length equals 16 residues. CDR1 SGDLS and CDR2 YYNGEE come from the germline V gene. The CDR3, as DNA: TGTGCCAGCAGCGTAGATGGCAGGGTGGCCACAGATACGCAGTATTTT. The encoded protein is CASSVDGRVATDTQYF.

The table lists this clonotype with a few counts. The chain carries TRBV27 and TRBJ2-7; 9 bases align to TRBD2. CDR3 length: 17 amino acids. CDR1 and CDR2 (germline): MNHEY, SMNVEV (reference sequence). Germline trimming cut 5 bases from V and 2 bases from J; bases unmatched to any gene: 13. The CDR3 is CASSPLLVSGRPYEQYF. The CDR3 coding sequence is TGTGCCAGCAGTCCCCTTCTTGTTAGCGGGAGACCCTACGAGCAGTACTTC.

V is TRBV10-3 and J is TRBJ1-1; tentatively, D is TRBD1 (6 bases). The CDR3 is 11 amino acids. Per germline, CDR1 ENHRY and CDR2 SYGVKD. Trimming took 8 bases from V and 4 from J, leaving 8 bases between them. CDR3 sequence: CAIAGATEAFF. CDR3 DNA: TGTGCCATCGCGGGGGCCACTGAAGCTTTCTTT.

This clonotype was seen a few times. The rearrangement joins TRBV7-9 to TRBJ1-2; 7 positions match TRBD1. Trimming took 5 bases from V and 1 from J; bases not matched to a gene: 7. Germline-derived CDR1 and CDR2 are SEHNR and FQNEAQ (reference sequence). This CDR3 region has 15 residues. CDR3 sequence (DNA): TGTGCCAGCAGCCCGACAGGGAGAGATAACTATGGCTACACCTTC. Its translation: CASSPTGRDNYGYTF.

The V call is TRBV20-1, the J call TRBJ2-4; D possibly corresponds to TRBD2 (7 bases). Germline lookup yields CDR1 DFQATT and CDR2 SNEGSKA (reference sequence). The CDR3 sequence is 18 residues long. The V end was cut by 1 base, the J end by 0 bases, with 19 bases between. CDR3 protein: CSARARGGDGIAKNIQYF. CDR3 sequence (DNA): TGCAGTGCTAGAGCCAGGGGAGGGGATGGAATAGCCAAAAACATTCAGTACTTC.

The gene calls are TRBV11-3 and TRBJ2-3; a possible D gene is TRBD2 (6 bases). Trimming pared 1 base from V and 1 base from J, leaving 12 bases between. The CDR3 sequence is 16 residues long. CDR1 and CDR2 (germline): SGHNT, YENEEA. The DNA for the CDR3 is TGTGCCAGCAGCTTAGTCGCTGGCGGGGGCACAGATACGCAGTATTTT. It codes for CASSLVAGGGTDTQYF.